Below, one TCR beta chain is given with its context. Each CDR3 protein is one row after TCRdb ran MiXCR on the 5' RACE reads. The sample holds over 150,000 distinct CDR3 sequences, under 20% seen once. The data were obtained in a study of T-cell memory formation after mild COVID-19. There are 14 residues in the CDR3. CDR1 and CDR2 (germline): DFQATT, SNEGSKA (reference sequence). V was pared by 1 base and J by 0 bases, with 9 bases between. Sequencing was carried out using PBMCs or a T cell subset sorted from them (not recorded which). This sequence joins TRBV20-1 and TRBJ1-1; no clear D. This clonotype originated in a man younger than 35 who had mild COVID-19 (a few samples of this study predate the infection). Cell type and time point are not known. The CDR3 spells CSARGGRMNTEAFF. As DNA, the CDR3 is TGCAGTGCTAGAGGAGGGAGGATGAACACTGAAGCTTTCTTT.